The entry below describes one T cell receptor (beta chain). This clone's antigen is unknown. Per-nucleotide qualities are absent, and no much larger clonotype sits a single base away. Ficoll-Paque density gradient centrifugation was used to isolate PBMCs. CDR1 and CDR2 (DFQATT, SNEGSKA) derive from the germline V gene (reference sequence). From the cysteine through the phenylalanine, the CDR3 covers 14 amino acids. Only the CDR3 part of the read is kept: 42 bases, read in frame from the first base. Trimming accounts for 6 bases at V and 2 bases at J, while the number of junction bases matched to no gene is 8. This entry is derived from a study of T-cell memory formation after mild COVID-19 (dated by TCRdb to the early 2020s). Concerning the study at large: Most TCR sequence clusters were specific to one of the two donors. Two young, previously healthy adult volunteers, one female and one male, were included in the cohort. In two donors, T-cell clones that expanded and contracted after mild COVID-19 were followed by sequencing TCRalpha and TCRbeta repertoires longitudinally.

The instrument given in TCRdb is Illumina NovaSeq 6000. TCRalpha and TCRbeta cDNA libraries were constructed by 5'RACE with constant-segment primers, with sample barcodes and unique molecular identifiers being introduced. RNA was extracted from every sample with Trizol reagent. Libraries were amplified in two PCR steps, with a second sample barcode and Illumina TruSeq adapters added in the second step. Sequencing of the libraries was done on an Illumina NovaSeq, producing 2 x 150 bp paired-end reads. The original methods were these. Reads were demultiplexed and collapsed into UMI-guided consensus sequences with migec v1.2.7. Using mixcr v2.1.11, UMI consensuses were aligned to TRA and TRB V and J templates and then assembled into clonotypes. Clonotypes were classified as expanded or contracted when called significant by both edgeR and NoisET, with noise models trained on biological replicates. For edgeR calls, a false discovery rate-adjusted p below 0.01 and a log2 fold-change threshold of 1 were applied. As an exploratory analysis of dynamics, max-normalized trajectories of the 1000 most abundant clonotypes were examined with PCA combined with hierarchical clustering. Separately sequenced CD4+ and CD8+ repertoires were used to assign the CD4 or CD8 phenotype of responding clones. In TCRdb, the public reads were trimmed at Q25 with fastp and aligned with MiXCR, with productive beta chains retained. Identical CDR3 proteins give one entry, which carries the most common genes and DNA. The V and J calls reflect TCRdb's pipeline rather than the authors' work. This sample comprises a few hundred thousand distinct CDR3 sequences, 15% to 20% of them detected only once. The ten biggest clones cover 23% of the sample.

Broad study findings and their caveats: Some responding clones were detected in pre-infection memory, which suggested that pre-existing cross-reactive memory T cells had joined the SARS-CoV-2 response. From day 15 to 85, contracting clones showed balanced CD4/CD8 phenotypes, whereas a second wave of clones that expanded from day 15 to 37 leaned towards CD4+. The study included only a couple of mild cases, and larger cohorts that include severe cases with pre-infection samples were judged to be necessary. The second-wave clones that peaked on day 37 were not confirmed to be SARS-CoV-2 specific. Contracting CD4+ clones turned up mainly in the CM and EM memory subsets, whereas EMRA was where CD8+ clones were enriched.

The chain employs TRBV20-1 and TRBJ1-1, and TRBD1 aligns with 8 junction nucleotides. What was sequenced was PBMCs or a T cell subset sorted from them (not recorded which). This sequence originates from a young man who had mild COVID-19 (a few samples of this study predate the infection). The sample titles of this study are shuffled in the database, so cell type and time point are left out; the donor was told from shared clones. The bases are TGCAGTGCCGCCAACTCAGGGGGCAACACTGAAGCTTTCTTT. This encodes CSAANSGGNTEAFF.